What follows describes a single TCR beta chain. No cognate antigen has been identified for it. One base away there is no much larger clone; base qualities are not given. Libraries were prepared through multiplex PCR. The sequencing machine was an Illumina HiSeq 4000. iRepertoire HTBI primers and Arm-PCR amplification of CDR3 regions were used to construct TCR beta libraries. Gel purification was performed on PCR products prior to sequencing. In the source study's methods: Gene usage analysis of CDR3 amino acid clonotypes used the approximately 62 TRBV and 12 to 15 TRBJ segments found across samples. COPE and FqMerger were used to merge the filtered high-quality paired reads into contigs. BLAST was used to align contigs to IMGT TRBV, TRBD and TRBJ reference genes, with CDR3 defined following IMGT. Clonotypes above 0.1% frequency were classified as highly expanded clones. Shannon entropy served as the measure of repertoire diversity, while the Gini coefficient captured V-J evenness. Public clonotypes were defined as clonotypes shared by more than one individual. Starting from the raw public reads, TCRdb applied fastp trimming at Q25, assembled clones with MiXCR and retained in-frame beta chains. When rows share a CDR3 protein, they turn into one entry using the most common DNA and genes. The V and J calls, along with clone size, are taken from TCRdb and not from the paper's own processing. Across this sample there are more than 300,000 distinct CDR3 sequences, with roughly 21% seen only once. The biggest ten clones account for about 29% of the sample.

Reading from cysteine to phenylalanine, the CDR3 counts 16 amino acids. This entry keeps only the CDR3 DNA: 48 bases, framed from base 1. The germline V end is reduced by 0 bases and the J end by 11 bases; junction bases left unmatched: 15. CDR1 and CDR2, per the germline V gene (reference sequence), are LGHDT and YNNKEL. The sample belongs to a study of regulatory T cells in long-lasting Graves disease (dated by TCRdb to the early 2020s). Study-wide context: Persistent Graves' disease was defined as antithyroid drug treatment for over 5 years with persistently positive TSH receptor autoantibodies. Persistent Graves' disease patients were compared with newly diagnosed Graves' disease patients by peripheral blood TCR sequencing and RNA sequencing. The study was conducted in China and was registered as a clinical trial. A total of roughly 35 samples underwent TCR sequencing: some 13 from persistent and roughly 20 from newly diagnosed Graves' disease patients. Persistent Graves' disease patients in the clinical cohort had taken antithyroid drugs for approximately ten years on average.

Broader findings and caveats from the paper: The small sample size was acknowledged by the authors as a limitation that may reduce accuracy. Persistent Graves' disease patients showed lower TCR Shannon entropy and fewer highly expanded clones than newly diagnosed patients, suggesting clonal expansion. TRBV28, TRBJ1-2 and TRBJ2-5 were preferentially used in persistent disease, while TRBV20-1 and TRBJ2-1 were favored in newly diagnosed disease. The study examined only peripheral blood because the primary lesion, thyroid tissue, could not be accessed. A larger number of public clonotypes was shared among persistent patients (more than 2,500) than among newly diagnosed patients (around 970). Sequencing and analysis were limited to the TCR beta chain.

This sample's time point label indicates: persistent/refractory GD, antithyroid drugs over 5 years with positive TRAb. RNA was extracted from PBMCs in TRIzol for both TCR sequencing and RNA sequencing. Graves' disease was diagnosed according to American Thyroid Association guidelines. The patients came from an endocrinology department in Xi'an, China. Each patient gave 8.5 to 9.5 milliliters of peripheral blood, collected in an EDTA anticoagulant tube. PBMCs were isolated by Ficoll Paque Plus density gradient separation without further T cell sorting. An Agilent 2100 Bioanalyzer and agarose gel were used to check RNA quality, and a NanoDrop 2000 was used to measure RNA concentration.

The specimen was peripheral blood mononuclear cells (PBMCs), collected when the disease was refractory, from a patient treated with antithyroid drugs. This chain is built from TRBV3-1 and TRBJ1-1; TRBD1 matches 7 bases in the middle. The TCR was taken from a female donor with Graves disease. The CDR3 protein sequence reads: CASSQERGGARSGAFF. The sequence in DNA is TGTGCCAGCAGCCAAGAGAGAGGGGGCGCACGATCTGGTGCTTTCTTT.